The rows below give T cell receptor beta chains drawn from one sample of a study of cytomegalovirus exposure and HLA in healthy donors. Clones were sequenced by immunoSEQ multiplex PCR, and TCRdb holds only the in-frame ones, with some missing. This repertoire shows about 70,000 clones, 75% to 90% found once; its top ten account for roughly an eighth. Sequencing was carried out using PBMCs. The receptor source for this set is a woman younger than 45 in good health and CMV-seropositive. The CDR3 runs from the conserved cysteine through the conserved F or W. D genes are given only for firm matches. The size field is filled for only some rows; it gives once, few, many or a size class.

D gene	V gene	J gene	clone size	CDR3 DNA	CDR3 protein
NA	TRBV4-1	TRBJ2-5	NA	TGCGCCAGCAGATCCTATCAGGGGTGGGAGACCCAGTACTTC	CASRSYQGWETQYF
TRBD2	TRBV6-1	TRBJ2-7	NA	TGTGCCAGCCGGTCCACAACTAGCGGGAGTTACGAGCAGTACTTC	CASRSTTSGSYEQYF
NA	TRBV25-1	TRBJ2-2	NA	TGTGCCAGCAGTCGAATTAGAGGTTCCACCGGGGAGCTGTTTTTT	CASSRIRGSTGELFF
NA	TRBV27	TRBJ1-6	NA	TGTGCCAGCAGTTGGGGGGGGAGCTCCTATAATTCACCCCTCCACTTT	CASSWGGSSYNSPLHF
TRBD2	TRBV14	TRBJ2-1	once	TGTGCCAGCAGCCAAGTACTAGCGGGACCCTACAATGAGCAGTTCTTC	CASSQVLAGPYNEQFF
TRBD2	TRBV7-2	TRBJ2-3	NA	TGTGCCAGCATCCAGACTAGCGGGAACACAGATACGCAGTATTTT	CASIQTSGNTDTQYF
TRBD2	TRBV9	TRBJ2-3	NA	TGTGCCAGCAGCGTATCGACTAGCGGGAGAGGCACAGATACGCAGTATTTT	CASSVSTSGRGTDTQYF
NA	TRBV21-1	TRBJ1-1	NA	TGTGCCAGCCCCCTCAATCGGGGGTGGAACACTGAAGCTTTCTTT	CASPLNRGWNTEAFF
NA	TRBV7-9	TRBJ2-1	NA	TGTGCCAGCAGCTTAAATAAGAGGGGGGGAGGGTTTAATGAGCAGTTCTTC	CASSLNKRGGGFNEQFF
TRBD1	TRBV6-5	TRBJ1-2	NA	TGTGCCAGCAGTTTCTACCGACAGGGCAGCTACACCTTC	CASSFYRQGSYTF
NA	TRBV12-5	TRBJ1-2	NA	TGTGCTAGTGGTTTGGTAAGGGGAGGAGCCTACACCTTC	CASGLVRGGAYTF
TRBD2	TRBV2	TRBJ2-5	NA	TGTGCCAGCAGCTCCGGGACTATACCGGGAGAGACCCAGTACTTC	CASSSGTIPGETQYF
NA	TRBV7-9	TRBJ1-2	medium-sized	TGTGCCAGCAGCTACAGCAACTATGGCTACACCTTC	CASSYSNYGYTF
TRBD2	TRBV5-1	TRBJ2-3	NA	TGCGCCAGCAGCCGTACCGGACTAGCGGGATCTTTTAGTACAGATACGCAGTATTTT	CASSRTGLAGSFSTDTQYF
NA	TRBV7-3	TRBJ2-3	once	TGTGCCAGCAGCTTAACGGGCGGACTCACAGATACGCAGTATTTT	CASSLTGGLTDTQYF
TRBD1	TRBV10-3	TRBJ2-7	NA	TGTGCCATCAGTCCCGACAGGGAAATTAGCGAGCAGTACTTC	CAISPDREISEQYF
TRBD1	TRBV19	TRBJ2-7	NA	TGTGCCAGTAGTATAGCGGGACAGGGCTCATACGAGCAGTACTTC	CASSIAGQGSYEQYF